This T cell receptor (beta chain) was obtained from a study of T-cell memory formation after mild COVID-19. Study as a whole: The two donors had largely donor-specific TCR clusters.

V gave up 6 bases and J gave up 4 bases, with 20 bases separating them. This CDR3 region has 15 residues. The germline CDR1 and CDR2 sequences are SGHRS and YFSETQ. Study results and caveats: Later expanders leaned toward CD4+, whereas clones contracting from day 15 to 85 were balanced CD4/CD8. Contracting CD4+ clones were located mainly in CM and EM, and CD8+ clones in EMRA.

Each CDR3 protein is one row after TCRdb ran MiXCR on the 5' RACE reads. This table has 300,000 to 400,000 distinct CDR3 sequences, approximately 27% appearing once. Only a few counts were recorded for this clonotype. The antigen is not known. The receptor's source is an adult woman who had mild COVID-19 (a few samples of this study predate the infection). Cell type and time point are not known. What was sequenced was PBMCs or a T cell subset sorted from them (not recorded which). The chain carries TRBV5-1 and TRBJ2-7; tentatively, D is TRBD1 or TRBD2 (6 bases each). CDR3 DNA sequence: TGCGCCAGCACTGCGGGGCCAGGGGAGAGGTACGAGCAGTACTTC. Encoded protein: CASTAGPGERYEQYF.